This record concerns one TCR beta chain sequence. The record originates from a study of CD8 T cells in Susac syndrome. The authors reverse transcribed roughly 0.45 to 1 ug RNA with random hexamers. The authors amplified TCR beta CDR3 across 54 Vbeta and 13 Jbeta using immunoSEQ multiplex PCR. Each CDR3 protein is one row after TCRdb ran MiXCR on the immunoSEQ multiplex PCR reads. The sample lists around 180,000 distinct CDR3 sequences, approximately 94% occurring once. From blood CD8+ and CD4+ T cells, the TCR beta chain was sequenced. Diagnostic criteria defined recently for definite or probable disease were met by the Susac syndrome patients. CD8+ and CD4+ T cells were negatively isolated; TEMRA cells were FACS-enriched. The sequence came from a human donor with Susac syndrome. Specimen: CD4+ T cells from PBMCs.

CDR3 loop: CATYSGGSYEQYF. As DNA, the CDR3 is TGTGCCACCTACAGCGGCGGTTCCTACGAGCAGTACTTC. The genes are TRBV2 and TRBJ2-7; the D gene is possibly TRBD2 (5 bases). Germline V gene sequence: CDR1 SNHLY, CDR2 FYNNEI. Trimming took 10 bases from V and 1 from J, leaving 14 bases between them. This CDR3 contains 13 residues.